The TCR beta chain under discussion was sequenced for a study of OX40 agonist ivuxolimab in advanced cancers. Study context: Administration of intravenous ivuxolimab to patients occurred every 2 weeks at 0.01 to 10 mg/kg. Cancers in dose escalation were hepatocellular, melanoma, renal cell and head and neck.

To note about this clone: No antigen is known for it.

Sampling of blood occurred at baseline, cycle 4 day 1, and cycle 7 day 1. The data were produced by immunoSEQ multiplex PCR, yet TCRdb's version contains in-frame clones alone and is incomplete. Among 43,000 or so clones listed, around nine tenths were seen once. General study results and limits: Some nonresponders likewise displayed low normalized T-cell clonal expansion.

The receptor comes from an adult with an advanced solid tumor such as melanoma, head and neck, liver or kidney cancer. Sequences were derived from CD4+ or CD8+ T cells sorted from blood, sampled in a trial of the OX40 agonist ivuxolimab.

CDR3 nucleotides: TGTGCCAGCAGCTCCCTTACTCCCGGGACCGACGAAGCTTTCTTT. This gives the protein CASSSLTPGTDEAFF. The chain combines TRBV5-5 with TRBJ1-1, with a weak D call TRBD1 (5 bases). The CDR3 covers 15 residues. The germline V gene has CDR1 SGHKS and CDR2 YYEKEE (reference sequence). Trimming took 3 bases from V and 8 from J, leaving 20 bases between them. The full variable domain, rest sourced from reference TRBV5-5 and TRBJ1-1, is DAGVTQSPTHLIKTRGQQVTLRCSPISGHKSVSWYQQVLGQGPQFIFQYYEKEERGRGNFPDRFSARQFPNYSSELNVNALLLGDSALYLCASSSLTPGTDEAFFGQGTRLTVV.